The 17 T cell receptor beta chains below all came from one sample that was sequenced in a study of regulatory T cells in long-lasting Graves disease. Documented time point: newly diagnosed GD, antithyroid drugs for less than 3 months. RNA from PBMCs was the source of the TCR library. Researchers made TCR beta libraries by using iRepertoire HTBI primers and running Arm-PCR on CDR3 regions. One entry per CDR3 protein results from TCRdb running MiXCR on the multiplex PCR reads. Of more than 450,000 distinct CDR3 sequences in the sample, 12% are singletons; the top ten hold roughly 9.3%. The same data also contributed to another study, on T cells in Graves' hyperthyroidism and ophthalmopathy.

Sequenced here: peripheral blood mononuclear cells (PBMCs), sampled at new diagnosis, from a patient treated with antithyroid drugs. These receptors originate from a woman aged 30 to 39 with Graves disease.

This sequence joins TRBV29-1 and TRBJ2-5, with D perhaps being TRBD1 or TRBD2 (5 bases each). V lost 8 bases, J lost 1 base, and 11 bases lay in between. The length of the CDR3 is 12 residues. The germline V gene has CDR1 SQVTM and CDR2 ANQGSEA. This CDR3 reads CSTGGIQETQYF. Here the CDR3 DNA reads TGCAGCACTGGGGGTATCCAAGAGACCCAGTACTTC.

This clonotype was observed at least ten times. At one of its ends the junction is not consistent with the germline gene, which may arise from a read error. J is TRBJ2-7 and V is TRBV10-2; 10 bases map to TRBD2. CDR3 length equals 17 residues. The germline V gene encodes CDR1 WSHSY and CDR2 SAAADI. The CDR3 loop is CASSESITSGDLLYSCF. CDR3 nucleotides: TGCGCCAGCAGTGAGTCTATCACTAGCGGGGACCTCCTGTACTCTTGCTTC.

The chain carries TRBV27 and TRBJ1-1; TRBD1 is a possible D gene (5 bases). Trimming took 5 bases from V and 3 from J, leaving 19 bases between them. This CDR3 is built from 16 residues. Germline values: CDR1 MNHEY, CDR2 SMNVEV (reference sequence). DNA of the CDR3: TGTGCCAGCAGTGACCAGGGACCCCTGGGGTACACTGAAGCTTTCTTT. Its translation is CASSDQGPLGYTEAFF.

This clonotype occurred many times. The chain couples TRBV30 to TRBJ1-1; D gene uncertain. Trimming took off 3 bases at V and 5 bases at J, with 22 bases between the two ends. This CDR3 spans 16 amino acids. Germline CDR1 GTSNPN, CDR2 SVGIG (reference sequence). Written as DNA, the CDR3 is TGTGCCTGGAGCCTAGGTGGTTCGCGGGCTAGGACTGAAGCTTTCTTT. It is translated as CAWSLGGSRARTEAFF.

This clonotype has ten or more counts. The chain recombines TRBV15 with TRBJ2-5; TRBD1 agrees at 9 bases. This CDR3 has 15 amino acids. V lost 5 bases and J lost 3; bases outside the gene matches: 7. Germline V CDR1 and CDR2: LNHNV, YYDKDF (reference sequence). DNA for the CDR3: TGTGCCACCAGCGCACTTAGGGACAGGGAAGAGACCCAGTACTTC. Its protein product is CATSALRDREETQYF.

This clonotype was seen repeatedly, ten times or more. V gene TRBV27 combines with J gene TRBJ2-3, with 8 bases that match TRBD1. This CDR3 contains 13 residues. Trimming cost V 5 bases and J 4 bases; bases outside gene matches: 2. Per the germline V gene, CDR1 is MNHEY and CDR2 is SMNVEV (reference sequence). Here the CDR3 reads CASSRDRSDTQYF. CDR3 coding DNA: TGTGCCAGCAGTCGGGACAGGTCAGATACGCAGTATTTT.

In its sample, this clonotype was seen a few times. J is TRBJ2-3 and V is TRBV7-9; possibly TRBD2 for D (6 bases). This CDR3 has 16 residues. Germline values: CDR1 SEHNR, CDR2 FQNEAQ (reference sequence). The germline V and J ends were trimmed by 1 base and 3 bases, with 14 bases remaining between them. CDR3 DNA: TGTGCCAGCAGCTTAGATGTCGGCGGGGAGACAGATACGCAGTATTTT. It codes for CASSLDVGGETDTQYF.

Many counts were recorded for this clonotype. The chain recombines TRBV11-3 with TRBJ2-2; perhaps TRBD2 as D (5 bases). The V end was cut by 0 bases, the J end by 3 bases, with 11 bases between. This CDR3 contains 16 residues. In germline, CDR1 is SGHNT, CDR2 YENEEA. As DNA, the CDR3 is TGTGCCAGCAGCTTAGATATGGGAGTATACACCGGGGAGCTGTTTTTT. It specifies CASSLDMGVYTGELFF.

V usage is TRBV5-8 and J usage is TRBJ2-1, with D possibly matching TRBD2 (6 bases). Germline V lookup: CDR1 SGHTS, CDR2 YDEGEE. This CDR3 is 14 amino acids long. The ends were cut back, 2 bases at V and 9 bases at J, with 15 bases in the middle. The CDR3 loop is CASSFGGRAIEQFF. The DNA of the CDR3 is TGTGCCAGCAGCTTCGGGGGTAGGGCAATTGAGCAGTTCTTC.

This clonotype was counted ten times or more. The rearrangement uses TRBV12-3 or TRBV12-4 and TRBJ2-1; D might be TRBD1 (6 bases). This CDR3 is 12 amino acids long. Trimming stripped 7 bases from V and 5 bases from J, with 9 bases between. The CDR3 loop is CASNRANNEQFF. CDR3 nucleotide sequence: TGTGCCAGCAACAGGGCCAACAATGAGCAGTTCTTC.

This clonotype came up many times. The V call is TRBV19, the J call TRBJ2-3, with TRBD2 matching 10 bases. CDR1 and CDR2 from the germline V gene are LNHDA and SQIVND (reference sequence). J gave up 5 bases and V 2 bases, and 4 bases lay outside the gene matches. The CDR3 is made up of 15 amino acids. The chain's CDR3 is CASSITSGAIDTQYF. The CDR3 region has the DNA TGTGCCAGTAGTATAACTAGCGGGGCAATAGATACGCAGTATTTT.

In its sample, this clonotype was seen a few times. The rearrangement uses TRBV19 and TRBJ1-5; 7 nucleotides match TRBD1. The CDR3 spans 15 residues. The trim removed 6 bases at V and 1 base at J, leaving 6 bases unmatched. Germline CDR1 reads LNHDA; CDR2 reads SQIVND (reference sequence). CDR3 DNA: TGTGCCAGTAGGTCGACAGGGTTCAGCAATCAGCCCCAGCATTTT. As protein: CASRSTGFSNQPQHF.

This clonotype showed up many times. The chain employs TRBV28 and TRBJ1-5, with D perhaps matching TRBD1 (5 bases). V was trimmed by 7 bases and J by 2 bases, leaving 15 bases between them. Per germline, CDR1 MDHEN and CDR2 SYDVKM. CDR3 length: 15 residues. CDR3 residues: CASKWGNWGNQPQHF. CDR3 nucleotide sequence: TGTGCCAGCAAATGGGGGAATTGGGGCAATCAGCCCCAGCATTTT.

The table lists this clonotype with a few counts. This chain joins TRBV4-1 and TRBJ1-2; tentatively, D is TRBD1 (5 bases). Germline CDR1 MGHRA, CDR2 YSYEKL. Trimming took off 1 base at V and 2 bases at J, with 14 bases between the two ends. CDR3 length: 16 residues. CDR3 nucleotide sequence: TGCGCCAGCAGCCAAGCCCCCGGGACCTACAACTATGGCTACACCTTC. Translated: CASSQAPGTYNYGYTF.

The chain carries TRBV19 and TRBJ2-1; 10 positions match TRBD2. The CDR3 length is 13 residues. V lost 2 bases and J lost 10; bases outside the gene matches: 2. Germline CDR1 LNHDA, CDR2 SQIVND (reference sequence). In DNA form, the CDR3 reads TGTGCCAGTAGTATAAGCGGGGGGGGGGAGCAGTTCTTC. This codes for CASSISGGGEQFF.

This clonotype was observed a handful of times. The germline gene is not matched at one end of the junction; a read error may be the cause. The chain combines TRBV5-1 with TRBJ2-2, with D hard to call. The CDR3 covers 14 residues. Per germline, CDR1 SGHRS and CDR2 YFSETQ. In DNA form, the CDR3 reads TGCGCCAGCAGCTTGGCGACGAACGCCGGGGAGCTGTTTTTT. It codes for CASSLATNAGELFF.

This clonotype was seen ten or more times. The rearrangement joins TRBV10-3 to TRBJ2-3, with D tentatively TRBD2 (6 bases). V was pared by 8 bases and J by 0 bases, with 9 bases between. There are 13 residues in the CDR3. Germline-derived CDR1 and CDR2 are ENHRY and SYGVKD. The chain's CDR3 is CAIALASTDTQYF. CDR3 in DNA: TGTGCCATCGCGCTAGCGAGCACAGATACGCAGTATTTT.